A selection of T cell receptor beta chains follows, all from one sample in a study of identical twins' blood T cells. One entry per CDR3 protein, called by TCRdb with MiXCR from the 5' RACE reads. Here the sample spans hundreds of thousands of distinct CDR3 sequences, over 25% being singletons. Sequenced: PBMCs. Receptors were obtained from a woman aged 18-49 years in good health. Each CDR3 is given with its conserved first and last residue. D genes are given only for firm matches. Not every row has a clone size; where given, it reads once, few, many or a size class.

>TRBV11-2|TRBJ2-1|-|TRBD2
CASSFLAGGDEQFF
TGTGCCAGCAGCTTCCTAGCGGGAGGGGATGAGCAGTTCTTC
>TRBV20-1|TRBJ1-2|-|-
CGAHLGGYGYTF
TGCGGCGCCCATCTTGGGGGCTATGGCTACACCTTC
>TRBV19|TRBJ1-6|few|-
CASTQVGQAGSPLHF
TGTGCCAGTACCCAGGTCGGGCAGGCGGGTTCACCCCTCCACTTT
>TRBV29-1|TRBJ1-1|-|TRBD1
CSVEAGGGTEAFF
TGCAGCGTTGAAGCAGGGGGTGGCACTGAAGCTTTCTTT
>TRBV6-2/TRBV6-3|TRBJ1-2|few|-
CASSYSSPVYGYTF
TGTGCCAGCAGTTACTCGAGTCCGGTCTATGGCTACACCTTC
>TRBV29-1|TRBJ1-1|-|-
CSVEDPGAAFF
TGCAGCGTTGAAGATCCGGGGGCAGCTTTCTTT
>TRBV3-1|TRBJ1-3|-|-
CASSPPSRAYSGNTIYF
TGTGCCAGCAGCCCCCCATCCCGGGCGTACTCTGGAAACACCATATATTTT
>TRBV7-2|TRBJ1-6|-|-
CASRRDAYNSPLHF
TGTGCCAGCAGAAGGGACGCCTATAATTCACCCCTCCACTTT
>TRBV20-1|TRBJ1-3|few|TRBD1
CSAPRQGNTIYF
TGCAGTGCTCCGCGACAGGGGAACACCATATATTTT
>TRBV20-1|TRBJ1-5|-|-
CSAFQGNNQPQHF
TGCAGTGCCTTTCAGGGGAACAATCAGCCCCAGCATTTT
>TRBV20-1|TRBJ1-6|-|-
CSARDYRQHNSPLHF
TGCAGTGCTAGAGATTATCGACAGCATAATTCACCCCTCCACTTT
>TRBV20-1|TRBJ2-4|-|TRBD2
CSAKRGGELAKNIQYF
TGCAGTGCCAAGCGGGGAGGCGAACTAGCCAAAAACATTCAGTACTTC
>TRBV20-1|TRBJ2-7|many|TRBD2
CSARDGGGNYEQYF
TGCAGTGCTAGAGACGGCGGGGGTAACTACGAGCAGTACTTC
>TRBV20-1|TRBJ2-3|-|TRBD2
CSATGTSGHTDTQYF
TGCAGTGCTACTGGGACTAGCGGACACACAGATACGCAGTATTTT
>TRBV29-1|TRBJ1-1|once|-
CSVEPRNTEAFF
TGCAGCGTTGAACCCCGGAACACTGAAGCTTTCTTT
>TRBV12-3/TRBV12-4|TRBJ2-1|-|-
CASRYISRDEQFF
TGTGCCAGCAGGTATATCTCTAGGGATGAGCAGTTCTTC
>TRBV28|TRBJ2-7|few|-
CASSLLPPHEQYF
TGTGCCAGCAGTTTACTACCGCCCCACGAGCAGTACTTC
>TRBV20-1|TRBJ2-7|-|-
CSASNRASYEQYF
TGCAGTGCTAGCAACAGAGCCTCCTACGAGCAGTACTTC
>TRBV7-9|TRBJ1-2|-|-
CASSGGPSGLRGYTF
TGTGCCAGCAGCGGCGGCCCGTCCGGGCTTCGCGGCTACACCTTC
>TRBV7-9|TRBJ2-7|few|-
CASSLAGRQKSLSYEQYF
TGTGCCAGCAGCTTAGCGGGGAGACAAAAATCCTTATCCTACGAGCAGTACTTC
>TRBV7-2|TRBJ2-1|-|-
CASSPLPATISYNEQFF
TGTGCCAGCAGCCCTCTCCCTGCTACCATCTCTTACAATGAGCAGTTCTTC
>TRBV20-1|TRBJ2-7|few|-
CSATDNSYEQYF
TGCAGTGCCACGGACAACTCCTACGAGCAGTACTTC
>TRBV7-6|TRBJ1-2|-|TRBD1
CASSFMKLTGSPHYGYTF
TGTGCCAGCAGCTTCATGAAACTGACAGGGAGTCCTCACTATGGCTACACCTTC
>TRBV7-9|TRBJ1-2|-|-
CASSFRQAYGYTF
TGTGCCAGCAGCTTCCGACAGGCCTATGGCTACACCTTC
>TRBV20-1|TRBJ1-1|few|-
CSARDSMNTEAFF
TGCAGTGCCAGGGACTCGATGAACACTGAAGCTTTCTTT
>TRBV5-1|TRBJ2-7|-|-
CASSFDRHEQYF
TGCGCCAGCAGCTTTGACAGACACGAGCAGTACTTC
>TRBV27|TRBJ1-6|-|TRBD1
CASSSTGQGFSSPLHF
TGTGCCAGCAGTTCTACGGGACAGGGGTTTAGTTCACCCCTCCACTTT
>TRBV18|TRBJ1-2|few|-
CASSLAGTPNYGYTF
TGTGCCAGCTCACTTGCCGGGACACCCAACTATGGCTACACCTTC
>TRBV7-9|TRBJ1-1|-|-
CASVHGQLNTEAFF
TGTGCCAGCGTCCATGGGCAGTTGAACACTGAAGCTTTCTTT
>TRBV6-2/TRBV6-3|TRBJ1-2|-|-
CASRRRQNYGFTF
TGTGCCAGCAGAAGACGACAAAACTATGGCTTCACCTTC
>TRBV20-1|TRBJ2-1|-|TRBD2
CSARRTSGRGEQFF
TGCAGTGCTAGGAGGACTAGCGGGAGAGGTGAGCAGTTCTTC
>TRBV29-1|TRBJ2-3|-|-
CSVVVRGSTDTQYF
TGCAGCGTCGTGGTACGGGGCAGCACAGATACGCAGTATTTT
>TRBV18|TRBJ1-1|few|TRBD1
CASSPGQGGNTEAFF
TGTGCCAGCTCACCTGGACAGGGAGGGAACACTGAAGCTTTCTTT
>TRBV12-3/TRBV12-4|TRBJ2-7|-|-
CASSLGRGVDERYF
TGTGCCAGCAGTCTAGGGAGGGGGGTCGACGAGCGGTACTTC
>TRBV6-5|TRBJ2-7|-|-
CASSQGGGLYEQYF
TGTGCCAGCAGTCAGGGTGGGGGACTCTACGAGCAGTACTTC
>TRBV29-1|TRBJ1-1|few|-
CSVEALRSTEAFF
TGCAGCGTTGAAGCGTTAAGGTCCACTGAAGCTTTCTTT
>TRBV5-1|TRBJ2-2|-|TRBD1
CASSSGQGDGELFF
TGCGCCAGCAGCTCCGGACAGGGCGACGGGGAGCTGTTTTTT
>TRBV29-1|TRBJ1-1|-|-
CSVVAAQESEAFF
TGCAGCGTTGTGGCCGCGCAGGAATCTGAAGCTTTCTTT
>TRBV20-1|TRBJ2-3|-|-
CIALRGADTQYF
TGCATTGCTCTCCGCGGGGCAGATACGCAGTATTTT
>TRBV2|TRBJ1-2|-|-
CASRGGPGYTF
TGTGCCAGCAGAGGGGGGCCTGGCTACACCTTC
>TRBV20-1|TRBJ1-1|-|-
CSARPGNIEAFF
TGCAGTGCCAGACCGGGCAACATTGAAGCTTTCTTT
>TRBV5-6|TRBJ1-6|-|-
CASSLKNSSLHF
TGTGCCAGCAGCTTGAAAAATTCATCCCTCCACTTT